Listed below are T cell receptor beta chains from one sample, sequenced in a study. One entry per CDR3 protein, called by TCRdb with MiXCR from the 5' RACE reads. The sample includes roughly 46,000 distinct CDR3 sequences, roughly 30% of them seen just once. The material sequenced was naive CD4+ T cells sorted from blood. These receptor sequences come from a female donor with breast cancer. CDR3s include the opening cysteine and the closing phenylalanine or tryptophan. The order of the fields is J gene, D gene, V gene, clone size, CDR3 DNA, CDR3 protein. D genes are given only for firm matches. Clone sizes are given selectively: once, few, many, or a class where the clone is expanded.

TRBJ1-6	NA	TRBV6-1	NA	TGTGCCAGCGGTGCGGAGGGGATGGCACCCCTCCGCTTT	CASGAEGMAPLRF
TRBJ1-2	NA	TRBV5-1	few	TGCGCCAGCAGCTTGGAAGGGTCGGTAGCCTATGGCTACACCTTC	CASSLEGSVAYGYTF
TRBJ2-7	NA	TRBV5-1	NA	TGCGCCAGCAGTCTAGGACACCTCCAATCCTACGAGCAGTACTTC	CASSLGHLQSYEQYF
TRBJ2-5	TRBD2	TRBV5-1	few	TGCGCCAGCAGCCCAGGACTAGCGGTGGAAGAGACCCAGTACTTC	CASSPGLAVEETQYF
TRBJ1-5	NA	TRBV4-2	NA	TGTGCCAGCAGCGCTACAGGGAGTTGGGGACAGCCCCAGCATTTT	CASSATGSWGQPQHF
TRBJ2-1	NA	TRBV12-3/TRBV12-4	NA	TGTGACAGCAGTTTAGGAGGGCGCAATGAGCAGTTCTTC	CDSSLGGRNEQFF
TRBJ1-1	TRBD1	TRBV6-1	large	TGTGCCAGCCCGTTGGGGCAGGGGGCCCACGGAGCTTTCTTT	CASPLGQGAHGAFF
TRBJ2-6	NA	TRBV5-8	NA	TGTGCCAGCAGCTTCCGGGTCTCTGGGGCCAACGTCCTGACTTTC	CASSFRVSGANVLTF
TRBJ2-2	NA	TRBV5-1	many	TGCGCCAGCAGCTTGGTTGCCGAGAACACCGGGGAGCTGTTTTTT	CASSLVAENTGELFF
TRBJ2-6	TRBD2	TRBV7-2	few	TGTGCCAACCCCGGGGCGGGGGTGACCTCTGGGGCCAACGTCCTGACTTTC	CANPGAGVTSGANVLTF
TRBJ2-1	NA	TRBV6-2/TRBV6-3	few	TGTGCCTCCCTGTTAGCCGGGGCGGCCTCTGAGCAGTTCTTC	CASLLAGAASEQFF
TRBJ1-3	NA	TRBV12-3/TRBV12-4	few	TGTGCCAGCAGTTCCCCGACCTCTGGAAACACCATATATTTT	CASSSPTSGNTIYF
TRBJ2-1	NA	TRBV29-1	few	TGCAGCGTTGGTGGAGGGGGCTACAATGAGCAGTTCTTC	CSVGGGGYNEQFF
TRBJ2-1	TRBD2	TRBV20-1	NA	TGCAGTACTACCCCTAGCGGGGGGGCTCAGAATGAGCAGTTCTTC	CSTTPSGGAQNEQFF
TRBJ1-5	NA	TRBV27	few	TGTGCCAGCAGTTTAGAATGGCGGCGAGGGTATCAGCCCCAGCATTTT	CASSLEWRRGYQPQHF
TRBJ2-7	TRBD2	TRBV28	NA	TGTGCCAGCACCCGGACTAGCGGGAACTCCTACGAGCAGTGCTTC	CASTRTSGNSYEQCF
TRBJ2-5	NA	TRBV9	many	TGTGCCAGCAGCATCAGAGGGGACATCCAAGAGACCCAGTACTTC	CASSIRGDIQETQYF
TRBJ1-6	NA	TRBV5-1	NA	TGCGCCAGCAGCTTGGCGGGGGGAGCAGGCTCACCCCTCCACTTT	CASSLAGGAGSPLHF
TRBJ2-7	TRBD1	TRBV29-1	NA	TGCAGCGTTGGACTCGACAGGGCCGAGCAGTACTTC	CSVGLDRAEQYF
TRBJ2-5	NA	TRBV9	NA	TGTGCCAGCAGCCTGAGGGGGGACGAAGAGACCCAGTACTTC	CASSLRGDEETQYF
TRBJ1-1	NA	TRBV10-3	NA	TGTGCCATCAGTGGGGGACCCGGACGTCAAAGCCCTGAAGCTTTCTTT	CAISGGPGRQSPEAFF
TRBJ2-7	TRBD2	TRBV5-5	few	TGTGCCAGCAGCTTGGTCCCGGGGGGGAGCTCCTACGAGCAGTACTTC	CASSLVPGGSSYEQYF
TRBJ2-1	TRBD2	TRBV28	NA	TGTGCCAGCACCTCCGAGGCTAGCGGGAGCTATGAGCAGTTCTTC	CASTSEASGSYEQFF
TRBJ1-5	NA	TRBV5-1	NA	TGCGCCAGCAGCCCCCCCAGGGTTGCCTATCAGCCCCAGCATTTT	CASSPPRVAYQPQHF
TRBJ2-1	TRBD2	TRBV6-2/TRBV6-3	few	TGTGCCAGCAGGACTAGCGGGAGGCATGAGCAGTTCTTC	CASRTSGRHEQFF
TRBJ2-5	NA	TRBV28	NA	TGTGCCAGCAGTTCTCCCCACCGACTGACCCGAGAGACCCAGTACTTC	CASSSPHRLTRETQYF
TRBJ2-1	NA	TRBV10-1	NA	TGCGCCAGCAGTGATGGGACCAGTCTCTACAATGAGCAGTTCTTC	CASSDGTSLYNEQFF
TRBJ1-5	NA	TRBV20-1	few	TGCAGTGCTGGAGAGGTTATGGGCAATCAGCCCCAGCATTTT	CSAGEVMGNQPQHF
TRBJ1-4	NA	TRBV6-2/TRBV6-3	NA	TGTGCCAGCAGTGCCTCACAAAGAAGGACGACTAATGAAAAACTGTTTTTT	CASSASQRRTTNEKLFF
TRBJ2-1	NA	TRBV5-1	many	TGCGCCAGCAGCTTGGTTTTGGCAGGCGCGGAGGAGCAGTTCTTC	CASSLVLAGAEEQFF
TRBJ2-1	NA	TRBV7-2	few	TGTGCCAGCAGCCGCCCTGCCCGGGGCATGGGTGAGCAGTTCTTC	CASSRPARGMGEQFF
TRBJ2-2	NA	TRBV4-1	NA	TGCGCCAGCAGCCAACGAGTGGAGGGTATCATATCCGGGGAGCTGTTTTTT	CASSQRVEGIISGELFF
TRBJ2-7	NA	TRBV5-5	few	TGTGCCAGCAGCGCCCGGGACTTCGGCTCCTACGAGCAGTACTTC	CASSARDFGSYEQYF
TRBJ2-7	TRBD1	TRBV7-2	few	TGTGCCAGCCACCGGGGACAGGGGGCGCCCCGGCAGTACTTC	CASHRGQGAPRQYF
TRBJ2-1	TRBD1	TRBV7-9	few	TGTGCCAGCAGCTTTTCCCGGGACAGGGTTTTAGGTGAGCAGTTCTTC	CASSFSRDRVLGEQFF
TRBJ2-2	NA	TRBV29-1	NA	TGCAGCGTTGAGAAGGGGGAAGGGCTCACCGGGGAGCTGTTTTTT	CSVEKGEGLTGELFF
TRBJ1-6	NA	TRBV12-3/TRBV12-4	NA	TGTGCCAGCAGCCCACAGTGGTCACCCCTCCACTTT	CASSPQWSPLHF
TRBJ2-6	NA	TRBV7-2	many	TGTGCCAGCAGCTTCAGGGTAGCAACTGGGGCCAACGTCCTGACTTTC	CASSFRVATGANVLTF
TRBJ2-7	TRBD1	TRBV6-2/TRBV6-3	few	TGTGCCAGCAGCTTACCCCGGGACAGGACCTCCTACGAGCAGTACTTC	CASSLPRDRTSYEQYF
TRBJ1-2	NA	TRBV4-1	few	TGCGCCAGCAGCCAAGTTCCGGTAAGCAGGGCCAACTATGGCTACACCTTC	CASSQVPVSRANYGYTF
TRBJ2-1	NA	TRBV7-3	few	TGTGCCAGCAGCTTAAACAGGGCAGGACTCAATGAGCAGTTCTTC	CASSLNRAGLNEQFF
TRBJ2-3	NA	TRBV12-3/TRBV12-4	NA	TGTGCCAGCAGTTTAGAAGGCTATACGCAGTATTTT	CASSLEGYTQYF